This TCR beta chain was profiled in a study of T cell changes during pregnancy in multiple sclerosis. The CDR3 has 15 residues. CDR1 is SGHRS, CDR2 YFSETQ, per germline. V shed 1 base and J 3 bases; nucleotides not matched to a gene: 3. Here immunoSEQ multiplex PCR was the method, and the copy in TCRdb shows in-frame clones only, minus some. The data contain tens of thousands of clones, over 85% of them singletons. This chain uses TRBV5-1 with TRBJ1-2, with 10 bases aligning to TRBD1. This material consisted of CD4+ T cells from peripheral blood mononuclear cells, taken in the first trimester of pregnancy. The clonotype originates from a female donor with multiple sclerosis, enrolled in a pregnancy study. Here the CDR3 reads CASSLLGTGDYGYTF. The CDR3 nucleotides read TGCGCCAGCAGCTTGTTAGGGACAGGGGACTATGGCTACACCTTC. Using reference TRBV5-1 and TRBJ1-2 for the parts outside the CDR3, the full variable domain is KAGVTQTPRYLIKTRGQQVTLSCSPISGHRSVSWYQQTPGQGLQFLFEYFSETQRNKGNFPGRFSGRQFSNSRSEMNVSTLELGDSALYLCASSLLGTGDYGYTFGSGTRLTVV.